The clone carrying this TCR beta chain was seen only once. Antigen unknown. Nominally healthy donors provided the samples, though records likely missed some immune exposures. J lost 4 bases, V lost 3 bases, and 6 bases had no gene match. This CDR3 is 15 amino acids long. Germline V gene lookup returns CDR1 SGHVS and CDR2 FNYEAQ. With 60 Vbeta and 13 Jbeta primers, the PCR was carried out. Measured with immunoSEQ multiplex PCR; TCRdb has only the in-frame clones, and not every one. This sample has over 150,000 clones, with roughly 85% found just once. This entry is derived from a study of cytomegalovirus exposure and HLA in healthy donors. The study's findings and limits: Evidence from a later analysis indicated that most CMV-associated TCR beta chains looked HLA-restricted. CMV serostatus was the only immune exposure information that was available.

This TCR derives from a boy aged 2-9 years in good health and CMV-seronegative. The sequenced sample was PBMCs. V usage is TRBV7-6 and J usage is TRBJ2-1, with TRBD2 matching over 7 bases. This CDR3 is CASSLGGGPYNEQFF. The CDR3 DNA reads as TGTGCCAGCAGCTTGGGGGGGGGACCATACAATGAGCAGTTCTTC.